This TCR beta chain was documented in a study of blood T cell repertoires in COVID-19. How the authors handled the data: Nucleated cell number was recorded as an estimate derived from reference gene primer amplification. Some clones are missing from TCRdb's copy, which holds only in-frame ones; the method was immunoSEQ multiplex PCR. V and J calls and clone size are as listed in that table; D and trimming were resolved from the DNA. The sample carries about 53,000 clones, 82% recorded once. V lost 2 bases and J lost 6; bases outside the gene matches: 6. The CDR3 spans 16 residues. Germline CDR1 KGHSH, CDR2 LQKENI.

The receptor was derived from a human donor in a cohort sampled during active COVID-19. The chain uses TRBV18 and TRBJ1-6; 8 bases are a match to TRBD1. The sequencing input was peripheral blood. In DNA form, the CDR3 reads TGTGCCAGCTCACCAATGGACAGGGACTTTAATTCACCCCTCCACTTT. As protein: CASSPMDRDFNSPLHF.